These 21 T cell receptor beta chains share one sample of origin, sequenced in a study of Japanese encephalitis immunity and Zika vaccine responses (dated by TCRdb to 2020 to 2023). PBMCs were stained with CellTrace CFSE and grown for 6 days in RPMI containing about 8.5% human serum and peptide pools at around 1 ug/mL each. On a BD FACSAria, proliferating CD4 T cells were sorted without fixation as live CD56-CD19-CD16-CD3+CD4+ CFSE-low cells. Library construction relied on 5' RACE. These reads were obtained on an Illumina MiSeq. TCRdb took the public reads, trimmed them with fastp at Q25, ran MiXCR for clone calling and kept in-frame beta chains. Every distinct CDR3 protein forms one entry, paired with its most common genes and DNA. This sample gives a few hundred distinct CDR3 sequences in total; 1.6% of them show up just once. Roughly 22% of the sample belongs to the ten largest clones. The sample here was antigen-activated CD4+ T cells from blood, cultured, taken during a Zika inactivated vaccine study. The receptor source for this set is an adult man who received an inactivated Zika virus vaccine.

By frequency in the sample, this clonotype is large. The CDR3 sequence is CSARGGASGEQYF. The CDR3 DNA reads as TGCAGTGCTAGAGGGGGGGCTTCCGGCGAGCAGTACTTC. The gene calls are TRBV20-1 and TRBJ2-7; either TRBD1 or TRBD2 may fit D (6 bases each). V was trimmed by 1 base and J by 6 bases, leaving 13 bases between them. The germline CDR1 and CDR2 sequences are DFQATT and SNEGSKA (reference sequence). The CDR3 totals 13 residues.

This clonotype is termed hyperexpanded. The gene calls are TRBV7-2 and TRBJ2-3, with 13 nucleotides matching TRBD2. CDR1 SGHTA and CDR2 FQGNSA come from the germline V gene. The CDR3 has 17 amino acids. J was trimmed by 8 bases and V by 3 bases; bases with no gene match: 11. The CDR3 DNA follows: TGTGCCAGCAGCTTGGGGACTAGCGGGGTCATCGGGGGTACGCAGTATTTT. Translated, it gives CASSLGTSGVIGGTQYF.

This clonotype is large by share. The V call is TRBV7-2, the J call TRBJ1-2, with unresolved D. CDR1 SGHTA and CDR2 FQGNSA come from the germline V gene. The germline V and J ends were trimmed by 0 bases and 2 bases, with 7 bases remaining between them. The CDR3 contains 14 residues. CDR3: CASSLAGQNYGYTF. The CDR3 DNA reads TGTGCCAGCAGCTTAGCCGGGCAGAACTATGGCTACACCTTC.

This clonotype is deemed large. The chain combines TRBV6-1 with TRBJ2-1; D is uncertain. Trimming took 4 bases from V and 0 from J, leaving 7 bases between them. The CDR3 runs to 14 residues. Germline CDR1 is MNHNS and CDR2 is SASEGT. CDR3 amino acids: CASSVFDSYNEQFF. Written as DNA, the CDR3 is TGTGCCAGCAGTGTGTTCGACTCCTACAATGAGCAGTTCTTC.

This clonotype counts as large. The chain is built from TRBV18 and TRBJ1-2; no firm D call. CDR3 length equals 14 residues. From germline, CDR1 is KGHSH and CDR2 LQKENI. V was shortened by 3 bases and J by 8 bases, with 16 bases between the two germline ends. CDR3 bases: TGTGCCAGCTCACCGGGAACCAGGAGCGGCGGCTACACCTTC. It yields the protein CASSPGTRSGGYTF.

This clonotype is labeled large. The V call is TRBV11-3, the J call TRBJ1-6, with TRBD1 as a possible D gene (5 bases). The V and J ends lost 3 bases and 9 bases respectively, with 18 bases between them. The CDR3 consists of 16 residues. Germline V lookup: CDR1 SGHNT, CDR2 YENEEA. The CDR3 DNA is TGTGCCAGCAGCTTGTCCCGTCCCCCGAGGGGTTCACCCCTCCACTTT. Amino acid sequence: CASSLSRPPRGSPLHF.

By share, this clonotype counts as large. The chain joins TRBV30 to TRBJ1-2; D is perhaps TRBD1 (6 bases). Germline CDR1 reads GTSNPN; CDR2 reads SVGIG (reference sequence). Between the trimmed V and J ends, which lost 0 bases and 2 bases, there was a span of 13 bases. This CDR3 spans 15 amino acids. The chain's CDR3 is CAWSVRGGQNYGYTF. CDR3 sequence (DNA): TGTGCCTGGAGTGTCCGTGGGGGGCAGAACTATGGCTACACCTTC.

This clonotype is termed large (0.1 to 1%). V gene TRBV4-1 combines with J gene TRBJ2-5; 12 nucleotides agree with TRBD2. The CDR3 is 16 residues long. Per the germline V gene, CDR1 is MGHRA and CDR2 is YSYEKL. V lost 4 bases and J lost 4; bases outside the gene matches: 7. The CDR3 region is CASSRHQTSGGETQYF. In DNA, the CDR3 is TGCGCCAGCAGCCGCCACCAGACTAGCGGGGGAGAGACCCAGTACTTC.

By share, this clonotype ranks as large. V and J are TRBV20-1 and TRBJ1-3, with TRBD1 matching 9 bases. The V gene's germline CDR1 is DFQATT and CDR2 SNEGSKA (reference sequence). V was pared by 3 bases and J by 6 bases, with 18 bases of the junction left unmatched. This CDR3 contains 18 residues. The CDR3 DNA reads TGCAGTGCTAGGCGGAGGGTTGGGCGGACAGGGGCGACAAACACCATATATTTT. This gives the protein CSARRRVGRTGATNTIYF.

This clonotype is deemed large. V gene TRBV20-1 combines with J gene TRBJ1-6, with a weak D call TRBD1 (6 bases). The germline CDR1 and CDR2 sequences are DFQATT and SNEGSKA (reference sequence). Trimming stripped 4 bases from V and 6 bases from J, with 10 bases between. The length of the CDR3 is 13 residues. CDR3 sequence: CSATGQLNSPLHF. In DNA form, the CDR3 reads TGCAGTGCTACCGGACAGCTTAATTCACCCCTCCACTTT.

In its sample, this clonotype is large. This CDR3 reads CASSHQHHMNTEAFF. DNA of the CDR3: TGTGCCAGCAGCCACCAACACCACATGAACACTGAAGCTTTCTTT. The genes are TRBV3-1 and TRBJ1-1; D remains unclear. V was cut by 3 bases and J by 0 bases, with 11 bases left in between. Germline V lookup: CDR1 LGHDT, CDR2 YNNKEL (reference sequence). This CDR3 has 15 residues. The complete variable domain, with remaining parts taken from reference TRBV3-1 and TRBJ1-1, reads DTAVSQTPKYLVTQMGNDKSIKCEQNLGHDTMYWYKQDSKKFLKIMFSYNNKELIINETVPNRFSPKSPDKAHLNLHINSLELGDSAVYFCASSHQHHMNTEAFFGQGTRLTVV.

This clonotype is labeled large. V usage is TRBV7-9 and J usage is TRBJ1-2; 7 bases match TRBD1. V lost 5 bases and J lost 8; bases outside the gene matches: 11. This CDR3 has 14 amino acids. Germline V gene sequence: CDR1 SEHNR, CDR2 FQNEAQ (reference sequence). The CDR3: CASSPQTGFGGYTF. CDR3 sequence (DNA): TGTGCCAGCAGCCCCCAGACAGGGTTCGGCGGCTACACCTTC.

By sample fraction, this clonotype is large (0.1 to 1%). V and J are TRBV9 and TRBJ2-5; D remains unclear. The V and J ends lost 0 bases and 1 base respectively, with 10 bases between them. Germline V gene sequence: CDR1 SGDLS, CDR2 YYNGEE. The CDR3 contains 15 residues. The CDR3 region has the DNA TGTGCCAGCAGCGTAGGCACCCACCTCCAAGAGACCCAGTACTTC. This translates into CASSVGTHLQETQYF.

By frequency in the sample, this clonotype is large. The V and J genes are TRBV4-1 and TRBJ2-3, with D unresolved. CDR1 is MGHRA and CDR2 is YSYEKL in the germline V gene. V was pared by 3 bases and J by 5 bases, with 15 bases between. The CDR3 has 15 residues. Here the CDR3 DNA reads TGCGCCAGCAGCCAGCCATCCGGGCGCGGAGATACGCAGTATTTT. Translated, it gives CASSQPSGRGDTQYF.

This clonotype is large within its sample. The rearrangement links TRBV4-3 to TRBJ2-1, with 9 bases that match TRBD1. Losses at the gene ends were 4 bases for V and 4 bases for J; bases not matched to a gene: 8. The CDR3 extends over 16 amino acids. CDR1 is LGHNA and CDR2 is YSLEER in the germline V gene. This CDR3 is CASSPNRGLLYNEQFF. DNA of the CDR3: TGCGCCAGCAGCCCGAACAGGGGGCTCCTTTACAATGAGCAGTTCTTC.

This clonotype is judged large. This chain joins TRBV5-4 and TRBJ2-2, with 8 bases that match TRBD1. The CDR3 runs to 18 residues. V was clipped by 2 bases and J by 4 bases; unmatched bases: 13. Germline V gives CDR1 SGHNT, CDR2 YYREEE (reference sequence). CDR3 in DNA: TGTGCCAGCAGCTTCGCTCGGCCCAGGGGGCCGGCCACCGGGGAGCTGTTTTTT. Residues: CASSFARPRGPATGELFF.

In this sample, this clonotype is medium-sized (0.01 to 0.1%). This chain joins TRBV4-2 and TRBJ2-1, with TRBD2 identical over 9 bases. CDR1 is LGHNA and CDR2 is YNFKEQ in the germline V gene. J was trimmed by 1 base and V by 0 bases; bases with no gene match: 1. The CDR3 consists of 16 residues. CDR3 bases: TGTGCCAGCAGCCAAGACCTAGCGGGGTCCTACAATGAGCAGTTCTTC. The encoded protein is CASSQDLAGSYNEQFF.

Relative to its sample, this clonotype is medium-sized. The chain has TRBV7-9 and TRBJ1-3; D remains ambiguous. Germline V gene data show CDR1 as SEHNR and CDR2 as FQNEAQ (reference sequence). Between the trimmed V and J ends, which lost 5 bases and 0 bases, there was a span of 14 bases. CDR3 length: 16 residues. The chain's CDR3 is CASSPSSVYSGNTIYF. The CDR3 DNA is TGTGCCAGCAGCCCCTCGTCGGTGTACTCTGGAAACACCATATATTTT.

Judged by abundance, this clonotype is large. This rearrangement joins TRBV6-1 to TRBJ2-3; D might be TRBD2 (5 bases). CDR1 is MNHNS and CDR2 is SASEGT in the germline V gene. The CDR3 runs to 17 residues. V was shortened by 2 bases and J by 1 base, with 16 bases between the two germline ends. The CDR3: CASSEKVPGFGTDTQYF. The CDR3 DNA is TGTGCCAGCAGTGAAAAGGTTCCGGGGTTCGGCACAGATACGCAGTATTTT.

This clonotype is labeled large. CDR3 sequence: CASSTAIYGYTF. The CDR3 nucleotides read TGTGCCAGCTCGACAGCCATCTATGGCTACACCTTC. The chain has TRBV25-1 and TRBJ1-2; possible D gene TRBD1, 5 bases. Trimming removed 8 bases at V and 4 bases at J, with 11 bases between. CDR1 and CDR2 from the germline V gene are MGHDK and SYGVNS. This CDR3 has 12 amino acids.

By share, this clonotype counts as large. CDR3 region: CASSRLLGGNSPLHF. In nucleotides, the CDR3 is TGTGCCAGCAGTCGACTCCTGGGGGGAAATTCACCCCTCCACTTT. The chain carries TRBV12-3 or TRBV12-4 and TRBJ1-6; D possibly corresponds to TRBD1 (5 bases). The CDR3 covers 15 residues. V was trimmed by 5 bases and J by 7 bases, leaving 15 bases between them.